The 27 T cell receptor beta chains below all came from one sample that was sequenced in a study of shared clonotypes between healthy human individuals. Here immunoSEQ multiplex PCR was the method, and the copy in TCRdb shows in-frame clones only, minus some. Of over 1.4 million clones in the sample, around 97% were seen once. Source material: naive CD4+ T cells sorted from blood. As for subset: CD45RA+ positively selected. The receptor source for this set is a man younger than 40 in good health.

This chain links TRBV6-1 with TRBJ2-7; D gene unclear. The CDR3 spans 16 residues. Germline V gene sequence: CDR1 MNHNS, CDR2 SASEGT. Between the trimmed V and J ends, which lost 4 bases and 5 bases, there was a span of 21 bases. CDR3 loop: CASSGLRGESFNEQYF. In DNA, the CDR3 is TGTGCCAGCAGTGGGTTAAGAGGCGAGTCATTCAACGAGCAGTACTTC.

The CDR3 nucleotides read TGTGCCAGCAGTTACCGCAGGGGACCCATGAACACTGAAGCTTTCTTT. This codes for CASSYRRGPMNTEAFF. The V gene is TRBV6-5, the J gene TRBJ1-1; D might be TRBD1 (6 bases). Per germline, CDR1 MNHEY and CDR2 SVGAGI. V lost 2 bases, J lost 0 bases, and 13 bases lay in between. CDR3 length equals 16 residues.

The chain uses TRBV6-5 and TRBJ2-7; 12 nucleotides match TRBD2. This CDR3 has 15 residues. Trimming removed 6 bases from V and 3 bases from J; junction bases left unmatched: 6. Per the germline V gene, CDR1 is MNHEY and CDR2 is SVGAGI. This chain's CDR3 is CASSGGLAGIYEQYF. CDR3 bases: TGTGCCAGCAGCGGGGGACTAGCGGGCATCTACGAGCAGTACTTC.

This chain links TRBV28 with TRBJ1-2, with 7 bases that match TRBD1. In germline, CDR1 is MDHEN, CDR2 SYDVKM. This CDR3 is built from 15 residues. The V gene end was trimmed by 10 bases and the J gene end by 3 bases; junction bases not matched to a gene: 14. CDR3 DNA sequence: TGTGCCATCCCAAGGGGGCTCACGGCAGACTATGGCTACACCTTC. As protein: CAIPRGLTADYGYTF.

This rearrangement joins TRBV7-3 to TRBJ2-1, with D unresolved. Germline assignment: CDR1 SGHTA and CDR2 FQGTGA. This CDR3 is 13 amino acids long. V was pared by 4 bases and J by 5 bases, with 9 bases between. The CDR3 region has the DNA TGTGCCAGCAGCTCCGGGCCGCACAATGAGCAGTTCTTC. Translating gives CASSSGPHNEQFF.

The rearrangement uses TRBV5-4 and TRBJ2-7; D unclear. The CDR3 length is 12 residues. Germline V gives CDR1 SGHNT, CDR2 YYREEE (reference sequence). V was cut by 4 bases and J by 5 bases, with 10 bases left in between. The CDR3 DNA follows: TGTGCCAGCAGCCGAATTACCAACGAGCAGTACTTC. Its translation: CASSRITNEQYF.

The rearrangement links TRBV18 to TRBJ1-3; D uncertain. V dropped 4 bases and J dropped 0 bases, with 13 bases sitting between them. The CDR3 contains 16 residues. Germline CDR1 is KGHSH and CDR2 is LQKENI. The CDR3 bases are TGTGCCAGCTCACAAGCCTCCGGGAGCTCTGGAAACACCATATATTTT. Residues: CASSQASGSSGNTIYF.

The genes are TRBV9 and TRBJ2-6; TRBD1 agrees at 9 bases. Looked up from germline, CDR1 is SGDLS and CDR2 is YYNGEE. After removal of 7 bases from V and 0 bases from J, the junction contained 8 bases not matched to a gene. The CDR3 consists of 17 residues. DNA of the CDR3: TGTGCCAGCGCCGACAACAGGGGGCACTCTGGGGCCAACGTCCTGACTTTC. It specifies CASADNRGHSGANVLTF. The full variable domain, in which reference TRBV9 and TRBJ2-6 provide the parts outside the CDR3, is DSGVTQTPKHLITATGQRVTLRCSPRSGDLSVYWYQQSLDQGLQFLIQYYNGEERAKGNILERFSAQQFPDLHSELNLSSLELGDSALYFCASADNRGHSGANVLTFGAGSRLTVL.

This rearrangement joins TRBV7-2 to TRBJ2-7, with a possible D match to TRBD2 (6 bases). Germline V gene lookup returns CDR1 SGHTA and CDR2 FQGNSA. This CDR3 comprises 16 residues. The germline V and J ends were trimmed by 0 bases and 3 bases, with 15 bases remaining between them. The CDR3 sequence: CASSLAGLNGGYEQYF. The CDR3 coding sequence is TGTGCCAGCAGCTTAGCGGGACTTAACGGGGGCTACGAGCAGTACTTC.

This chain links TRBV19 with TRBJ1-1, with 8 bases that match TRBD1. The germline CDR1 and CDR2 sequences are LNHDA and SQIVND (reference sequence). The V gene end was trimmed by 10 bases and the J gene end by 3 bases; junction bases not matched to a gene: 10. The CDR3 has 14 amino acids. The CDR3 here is CATTQADRDTEAFF. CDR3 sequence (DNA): TGTGCCACCACCCAGGCGGACAGGGACACTGAAGCTTTCTTT.

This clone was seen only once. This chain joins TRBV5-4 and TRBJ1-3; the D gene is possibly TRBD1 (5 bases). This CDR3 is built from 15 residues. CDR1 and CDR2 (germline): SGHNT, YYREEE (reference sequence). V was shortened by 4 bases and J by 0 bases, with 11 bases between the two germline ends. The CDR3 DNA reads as TGTGCCAGCAGCGTCGACAGCGCCTCTGGAAACACCATATATTTT. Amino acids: CASSVDSASGNTIYF.

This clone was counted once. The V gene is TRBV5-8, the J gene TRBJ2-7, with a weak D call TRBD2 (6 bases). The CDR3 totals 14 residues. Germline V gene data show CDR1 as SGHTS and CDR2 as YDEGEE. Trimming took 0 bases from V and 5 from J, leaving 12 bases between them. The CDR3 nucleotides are TGTGCCAGCAGCTTGGGTGGGAGGTGGGACGAGCAGTACTTC. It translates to CASSLGGRWDEQYF.

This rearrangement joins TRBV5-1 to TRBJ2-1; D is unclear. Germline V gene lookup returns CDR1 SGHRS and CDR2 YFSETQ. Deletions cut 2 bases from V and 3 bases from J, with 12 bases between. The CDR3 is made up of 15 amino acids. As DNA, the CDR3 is TGCGCCAGCAGCTTAGAGACACCGAGCTACAATGAGCAGTTCTTC. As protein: CASSLETPSYNEQFF.

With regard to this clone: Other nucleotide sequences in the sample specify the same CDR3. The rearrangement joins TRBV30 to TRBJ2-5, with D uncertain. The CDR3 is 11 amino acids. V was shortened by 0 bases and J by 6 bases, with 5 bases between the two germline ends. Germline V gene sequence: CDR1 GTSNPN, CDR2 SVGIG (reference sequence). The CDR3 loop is CAWSVLKTQYF. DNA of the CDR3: TGTGCCTGGAGTGTACTGAAGACCCAGTACTTC.

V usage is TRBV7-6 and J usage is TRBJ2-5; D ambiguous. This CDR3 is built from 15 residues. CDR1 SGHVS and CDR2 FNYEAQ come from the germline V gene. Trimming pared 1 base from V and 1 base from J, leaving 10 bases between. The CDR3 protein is CASSLGPSGQETQYF. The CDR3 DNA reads TGTGCCAGCAGCTTAGGTCCTAGTGGCCAAGAGACCCAGTACTTC.

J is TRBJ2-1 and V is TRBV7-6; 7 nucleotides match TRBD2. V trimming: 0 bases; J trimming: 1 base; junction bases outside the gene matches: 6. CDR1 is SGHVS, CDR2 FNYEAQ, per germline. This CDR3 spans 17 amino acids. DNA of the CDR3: TGTGCCAGCAGCTTAGCGCCTGCGGGAGAGTCCTACAATGAGCAGTTCTTC. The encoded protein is CASSLAPAGESYNEQFF.

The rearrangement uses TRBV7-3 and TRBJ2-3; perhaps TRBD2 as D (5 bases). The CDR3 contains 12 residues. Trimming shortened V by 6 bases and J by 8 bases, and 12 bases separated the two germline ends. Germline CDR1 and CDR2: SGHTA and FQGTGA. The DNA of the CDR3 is TGTGCCAGCAGTTTAGGTGGAGGTACGCAGTATTTT. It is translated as CASSLGGGTQYF.

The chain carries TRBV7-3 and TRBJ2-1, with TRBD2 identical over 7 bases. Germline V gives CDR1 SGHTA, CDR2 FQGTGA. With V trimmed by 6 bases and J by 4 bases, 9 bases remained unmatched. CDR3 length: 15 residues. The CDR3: CASSPNSGEYNEQFF. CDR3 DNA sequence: TGTGCCAGCAGTCCGAACAGCGGGGAATACAATGAGCAGTTCTTC.

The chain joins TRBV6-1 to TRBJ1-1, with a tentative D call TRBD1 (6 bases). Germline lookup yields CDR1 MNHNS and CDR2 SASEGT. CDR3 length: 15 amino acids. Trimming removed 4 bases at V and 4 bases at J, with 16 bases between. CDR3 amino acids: CASSAPTGTGTEAFF. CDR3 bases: TGTGCCAGCAGTGCCCCAACAGGGACGGGCACTGAAGCTTTCTTT.

CDR3 bases: TGCGCCAGCAGCCAGCCCCTGGACGAGCAGTACTTC. Its translation is CASSQPLDEQYF. V and J are TRBV4-1 and TRBJ2-7; D is uncertain. The CDR3 loop spans 12 amino acids. V was clipped by 3 bases and J by 5 bases, with 8 bases between them. The germline gives CDR1 MGHRA, CDR2 YSYEKL.

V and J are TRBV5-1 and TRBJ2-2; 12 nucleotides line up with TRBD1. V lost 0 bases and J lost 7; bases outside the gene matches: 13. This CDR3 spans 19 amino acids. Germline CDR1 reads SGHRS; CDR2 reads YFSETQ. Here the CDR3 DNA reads TGCGCCAGCAGCTTGGTAGGGACAGGGGGCGCAGTCGTCGTCGGGGAGCTGTTTTTT. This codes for CASSLVGTGGAVVVGELFF. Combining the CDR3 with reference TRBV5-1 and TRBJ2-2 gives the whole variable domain KAGVTQTPRYLIKTRGQQVTLSCSPISGHRSVSWYQQTPGQGLQFLFEYFSETQRNKGNFPGRFSGRQFSNSRSEMNVSTLELGDSALYLCASSLVGTGGAVVVGELFFGEGSRLTVL.

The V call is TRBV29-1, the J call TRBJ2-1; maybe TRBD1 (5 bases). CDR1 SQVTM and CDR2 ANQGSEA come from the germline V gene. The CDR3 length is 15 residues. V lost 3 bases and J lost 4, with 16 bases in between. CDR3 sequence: CSVDSRQNLYNEQFF. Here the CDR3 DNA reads TGCAGCGTTGATAGTCGACAGAATCTATACAATGAGCAGTTCTTC.

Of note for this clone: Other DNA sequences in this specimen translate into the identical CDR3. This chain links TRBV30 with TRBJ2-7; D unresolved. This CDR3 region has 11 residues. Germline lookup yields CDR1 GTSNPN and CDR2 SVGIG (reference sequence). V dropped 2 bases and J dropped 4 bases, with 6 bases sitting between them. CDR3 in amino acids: CAWSTAYEQYF. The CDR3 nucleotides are TGTGCCTGGAGTACAGCATACGAGCAGTACTTC.

As DNA, the CDR3 is TGTGCCAGTAGTATCTGGGACTCCTACAATGAGCAGTTCTTC. Its protein is CASSIWDSYNEQFF. The chain recombines TRBV19 with TRBJ2-1; D remains ambiguous. The CDR3 has 14 amino acids. V shed 3 bases and J shed 0 bases, with 6 bases lying between them. CDR1 is LNHDA, CDR2 SQIVND, per germline (reference sequence).

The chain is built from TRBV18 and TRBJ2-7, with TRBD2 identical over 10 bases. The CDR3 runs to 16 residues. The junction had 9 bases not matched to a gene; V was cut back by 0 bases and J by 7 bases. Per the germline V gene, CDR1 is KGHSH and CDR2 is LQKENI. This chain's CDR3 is CASSPPGSSGSGEQYF. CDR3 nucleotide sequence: TGTGCCAGCTCACCACCGGGGTCTAGCGGGAGTGGTGAGCAGTACTTC.

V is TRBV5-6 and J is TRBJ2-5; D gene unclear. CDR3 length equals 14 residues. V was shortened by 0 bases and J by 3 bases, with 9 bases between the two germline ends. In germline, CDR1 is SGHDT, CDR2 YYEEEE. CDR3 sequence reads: CASSLGPEKETQYF. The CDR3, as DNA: TGTGCCAGCAGCTTGGGCCCAGAAAAAGAGACCCAGTACTTC.

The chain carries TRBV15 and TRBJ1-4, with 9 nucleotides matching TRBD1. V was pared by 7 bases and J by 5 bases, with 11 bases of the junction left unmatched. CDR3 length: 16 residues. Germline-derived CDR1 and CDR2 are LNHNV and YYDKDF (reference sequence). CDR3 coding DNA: TGTGCCACCACCCGATTGGGGGACAGGGTGAATGAAAAACTGTTTTTT. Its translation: CATTRLGDRVNEKLFF.